This TCR beta chain was sequenced for a study of neurological immune-mediated disorders. The germline V gene has CDR1 SGHVS and CDR2 FQNEAQ. CDR3 length equals 13 residues. V was clipped by 1 base and J by 12 bases, with 13 bases between them. The cDNA came from 5'RACE with 10-nucleotide random UMIs. Over 190 million TCR-beta sequences from 15-18 subjects came out of each sequencing run. One entry per CDR3 protein, called by TCRdb with MiXCR from the 5' RACE reads. There are approximately 46,000 distinct CDR3 sequences in the sample; approximately 3% occur only once, and around 16% lies in the top ten. Study findings and constraints: The study found no CDR3 amino acid sequences shared by expanded clones across subjects, suggesting private repertoires in all groups. When repertoires were grouped phylogenetically, those of 18 of 34 multiple sclerosis patients fell into one related-CDR3 cluster, a possible signature.

Ten or more counts support this clonotype. Antigen unknown. This rearrangement joins TRBV7-8 to TRBJ2-1; D is unresolved. What was sequenced was PBMCs. The receptor's source is a woman in her 50s with multiple sclerosis. This CDR3 reads CASSLEVPQRQFF. The CDR3 nucleotides are TGTGCCAGCAGCTTAGAAGTGCCACAAAGGCAGTTCTTC.